The 12 T cell receptor beta chains below were found in one sample sequenced in a study of long-term antiretroviral therapy in people with HIV. An immunoSEQ assay, version v3.0, was performed at survey level. Assay used: immunoSEQ multiplex PCR; TCRdb lists only in-frame clones, some missing. The sample lists about 43,000 clones, around nine tenths seen once, with 4.5% to 5.5% in the top ten. Here the sequenced sample was unsorted PBMCs, taken 0.1 years before starting antiretroviral therapy. The receptors derive from a woman aged 45 to 65 with HIV.

In its sample, this clone was seen a few times. The rearrangement uses TRBV30 and TRBJ1-2, with 8 bases matching TRBD1. The germline CDR1 and CDR2 sequences are GTSNPN and SVGIG (reference sequence). The CDR3 runs 13 residues. The junction had 4 bases not matched to a gene; V was cut back by 3 bases and J by 4 bases. The CDR3 loop reads CAWSPDRVYGYTF. The CDR3 DNA sequence: TGTGCCTGGAGCCCGGACAGGGTCTATGGCTACACCTTC.

CDR3 in amino acids: CASSYRDRESYTF. CDR3 sequence (DNA): TGTGCCAGCAGTTACCGGGACAGGGAGAGCTACACCTTC. The chain links TRBV6-5 to TRBJ1-2; 9 nucleotides agree with TRBD1. After removal of 2 bases from V and 9 bases from J, the junction contained 4 bases not matched to a gene. The CDR3 has 13 amino acids. Germline CDR1 and CDR2: MNHEY and SVGAGI.

V gene TRBV12-5 combines with J gene TRBJ1-1; perhaps TRBD1 as D (6 bases). Germline V gene data show CDR1 as LGHNT and CDR2 as FRNRAP. Deletions cut 0 bases from V and 6 bases from J, with 14 bases between. The CDR3 has 15 amino acids. Written as DNA, the CDR3 is TGTGCTAGTGGTTTGGTACTAATGACAGGCTCTGAAGCTTTCTTT. It codes for CASGLVLMTGSEAFF. Variable domain in full (rest from reference TRBV12-5 and TRBJ1-1): DARVTQTPRHKVTEMGQEVTMRCQPILGHNTVFWYRQTMMQGLELLAYFRNRAPLDDSGMPKDRFSAEMPDATLATLKIQPSEPRDSAVYFCASGLVLMTGSEAFFGQGTRLTVV.

V is TRBV2 and J is TRBJ2-3, with a weak D call TRBD2 (6 bases). Per the germline V gene, CDR1 is SNHLY and CDR2 is FYNNEI. The CDR3 has 16 amino acids. The V and J ends lost 3 bases and 1 base respectively, with 14 bases between them. CDR3: CASSDAASVRTDTQYF. In nucleotides, the CDR3 is TGTGCCAGCAGTGACGCGGCTAGCGTGCGCACAGATACGCAGTATTTT. Filled out from reference TRBV2 and TRBJ2-3, the complete variable domain reads EPEVTQTPSHQVTQMGQEVILRCVPISNHLYFYWYRQILGQKVEFLVSFYNNEISEKSEIFDDQFSVERPDGSNFTLKIRSTKLEDSAMYFCASSDAASVRTDTQYFGPGTRLTVL.

This clone was picked up a small number of times. The rearrangement joins TRBV4-3 to TRBJ2-1; weak D call: TRBD2 (6 bases). Between the trimmed V and J ends, which lost 4 bases and 6 bases, there was a span of 19 bases. There are 16 residues in the CDR3. CDR1 is LGHNA and CDR2 is YSLEER in the germline V gene. CDR3 region: CASSPSGTGGGNEQFF. CDR3 in DNA: TGCGCCAGCAGCCCGAGCGGAACCGGGGGAGGCAATGAGCAGTTCTTC.

This clone was recorded once. The chain carries TRBV7-9 and TRBJ1-6; 7 bases match TRBD1. Germline CDR1 SEHNR, CDR2 FQNEAQ (reference sequence). Unmatched junction bases numbered 6, after V lost 3 bases and J lost 10 bases. The CDR3 extends over 14 amino acids. This CDR3 reads CASSFGTEVSPLHF. The CDR3 region has the DNA TGTGCCAGCAGCTTCGGGACAGAGGTGTCACCCCTCCACTTT.

V usage is TRBV10-2 and J usage is TRBJ1-3; TRBD1 might be the D (5 bases). The germline CDR1 and CDR2 sequences are WSHSY and SAAADI. This CDR3 has 14 residues. V was clipped by 6 bases and J by 4 bases, with 13 bases between them. The DNA for the CDR3 is TGCGCCAGCAGAGATGGGGGAACGGGAAACACCATATATTTT. Its translation: CASRDGGTGNTIYF.

The chain is built from TRBV5-1 and TRBJ1-1; D is unresolved. Germline CDR1 and CDR2: SGHRS and YFSETQ. This CDR3 spans 15 amino acids. V lost 4 bases, J lost 3 bases, and 16 bases lay in between. CDR3 DNA: TGCGCCAGCAGCGTGATTTCGGGGAGGTACACTGAAGCTTTCTTT. It is translated as CASSVISGRYTEAFF.

This clone has a handful of counts. V and J are TRBV19 and TRBJ1-6, with a weak D call TRBD1 (6 bases). The CDR3 sequence is 14 residues long. Trimming took off 7 bases at V and 10 bases at J, with 17 bases between the two ends. Looked up from germline, CDR1 is LNHDA and CDR2 is SQIVND (reference sequence). The DNA of the CDR3 is TGTGCCAGTAAGGGGGGGACGGTTTACTCACCCCTCCACTTT. Translated, it gives CASKGGTVYSPLHF.

The chain recombines TRBV10-3 with TRBJ1-1, with D hard to call. The CDR3 runs 11 residues. Germline lookup yields CDR1 ENHRY and CDR2 SYGVKD. CDR3 sequence (DNA): TGTGTAAGCAGGCAGAACACTGAAGCTTTCTTT. This translates into CVSRQNTEAFF.

The rearrangement joins TRBV18 to TRBJ2-7; D might be TRBD2 (6 bases). CDR1 is KGHSH, CDR2 LQKENI, per germline. V was pared by 0 bases and J by 6 bases, with 12 bases between. The CDR3 is 14 amino acids. The CDR3: CASSPPVAGTEQYF. DNA of the CDR3: TGTGCCAGCTCACCACCGGTGGCGGGGACCGAGCAGTACTTC.

V is TRBV10-3 and J is TRBJ1-4, with D perhaps TRBD1 (6 bases). Germline values: CDR1 ENHRY, CDR2 SYGVKD. The CDR3 has 14 residues. V lost 6 bases, J lost 0 bases, and 8 bases lay in between. DNA for the CDR3: TGTGCCATCAGGCAGGGGTCAACTAATGAAAAACTGTTTTTT. Translating it yields CAIRQGSTNEKLFF.